Each of the 14 T cell receptor beta chains below was sequenced from the same sample in a study of T cells in Graves' hyperthyroidism and ophthalmopathy. TCR beta CDR3 region amplification was performed from RNA transcripts. In the first-round RT-PCR of the TCR CDR3, the HTBI primer set was used. In TCRdb, the multiplex PCR reads were re-called with MiXCR into one record per CDR3 protein. The repertoire includes over 700,000 distinct CDR3 sequences, roughly a third of them detected once, and roughly 30% sits in the top ten. The specimen was blood. All receptors derive from a woman aged 35 to 49 with Graves' hyperthyroidism.

This clonotype was found a few times. V is TRBV9 and J is TRBJ2-6, with D perhaps given as TRBD1 or TRBD2 (6 bases each). Trimming took off 0 bases at V and 2 bases at J, with 9 bases between the two ends. Per germline, CDR1 SGDLS and CDR2 YYNGEE. The CDR3 has 16 amino acids. The CDR3 here is CASSVEGGAGANVLTF. The CDR3 DNA reads TGTGCCAGCAGCGTAGAGGGGGGAGCTGGGGCCAACGTCCTGACTTTC.

A few counts support this clonotype. This rearrangement joins TRBV3-2 to TRBJ1-1. TRBV3-2 is a pseudogene segment. There are 12 residues in the CDR3. Written as DNA, the CDR3 is TGTGCCAGCAGCCACCGGAGCACTGAAGCTTTCTTT. Translated: CASSHRSTEAFF.

This clonotype was recorded a few times. This sequence joins TRBV12-3 or TRBV12-4 and TRBJ1-5, with D tentatively TRBD1 (6 bases). The CDR3 is made up of 18 amino acids. The ends were cut back, 6 bases at V and 1 base at J, with 22 bases in the middle. The CDR3 region is CASSTEGGRGWSNQPQHF. DNA for the CDR3: TGTGCCAGCAGCACCGAAGGGGGGAGGGGATGGAGCAATCAGCCCCAGCATTTT.

In this sample, this clonotype turned up a few times. The rearrangement links TRBV7-2 to TRBJ2-5, with 12 bases matching TRBD1. This CDR3 is built from 16 residues. Germline V lookup: CDR1 SGHTA, CDR2 FQGNSA. V shed 6 bases, J shed 5 bases, and the junction held 10 bases outside the gene matches. The CDR3 reads CASRGLGTGGRETQYF. DNA for the CDR3: TGTGCCAGCAGAGGACTCGGGACAGGGGGCAGGGAGACCCAGTACTTC.

At least ten counts were recorded for this clonotype. V usage is TRBV6-5 and J usage is TRBJ1-1; TRBD1 matches at 8 bases. Trimming at V came to 2 bases and at J to 4 bases, leaving 6 bases not matched to a gene. CDR3 length: 15 residues. Looked up from germline, CDR1 is MNHEY and CDR2 is SVGAGI. CDR3 bases: TGTGCCAGCAGTTACAGCGGACAGGGTGGCACTGAAGCTTTCTTT. Its protein product is CASSYSGQGGTEAFF.

At least ten counts were recorded for this clonotype. The V call is TRBV19, the J call TRBJ1-2, with 9 positions matching TRBD1. CDR3 size: 17 residues. J gave up 2 bases and V 5 bases, and 12 bases lay outside the gene matches. Germline values: CDR1 LNHDA, CDR2 SQIVND (reference sequence). The CDR3 loop is CASSPGTGLGKNYGYTF. The CDR3 DNA reads TGTGCCAGTAGTCCGGGGACAGGGCTTGGTAAGAACTATGGCTACACCTTC.

This clonotype was detected many times. This rearrangement joins TRBV9 to TRBJ2-5; TRBD2 aligns across 10 bases. CDR3 size: 17 residues. Losses at the gene ends were 0 bases for V and 1 base for J; bases not matched to a gene: 6. Germline lookup yields CDR1 SGDLS and CDR2 YYNGEE. CDR3: CASSVGALAGVQETQYF. CDR3 DNA: TGTGCCAGCAGCGTAGGGGCCCTAGCGGGAGTCCAAGAGACCCAGTACTTC.

The table lists this clonotype with a few counts. The genes are TRBV4-3 and TRBJ1-5; D not certain. Germline loops: CDR1 LGHNA, CDR2 YSLEER. V was shortened by 0 bases and J by 0 bases, with 6 bases between the two germline ends. CDR3 length equals 15 residues. CDR3 amino acids: CASSQDRPSNQPQHF. CDR3 in DNA: TGCGCCAGCAGCCAAGATCGTCCTAGCAATCAGCCCCAGCATTTT.

CDR3 DNA: TGTGCCAGCTCATGGGATCAGGGGATGGGCAATCAGCCCCAGCATTTT. It specifies CASSWDQGMGNQPQHF. The rearrangement links TRBV18 to TRBJ1-5; a weak D match, TRBD1 (6 bases). CDR1 is KGHSH and CDR2 is LQKENI in the germline V gene. V shed 5 bases and J shed 2 bases, with 16 bases lying between them. The CDR3 loop spans 16 amino acids.

The gene calls are TRBV5-6 and TRBJ1-3, with a weak D call TRBD1 (5 bases). Germline CDR1 reads SGHDT; CDR2 reads YYEEEE. Between the trimmed V and J ends, which lost 4 bases and 4 bases, there was a span of 12 bases. The CDR3 consists of 14 residues. The CDR3 is CASSPQGRGNTIYF. The DNA for the CDR3 is TGTGCCAGCAGCCCTCAGGGTAGGGGAAACACCATATATTTT.

The chain recombines TRBV29-1 with TRBJ2-2; D tentatively reads TRBD1 or TRBD2 (7 bases each). The length of the CDR3 is 14 residues. V lost 3 bases to trimming and J lost 3 bases, with 11 bases between them. Germline-derived CDR1 and CDR2 are SQVTM and ANQGSEA. CDR3 DNA: TGCAGCGTTGACAGGGGGAGGGACACCGGGGAGCTGTTTTTT. This codes for CSVDRGRDTGELFF.

This clonotype was seen more than once but under ten times. The gene calls are TRBV19 and TRBJ1-1, with 9 positions matching TRBD1. The CDR3 has 16 residues. V lost 5 bases, J lost 0 bases, and 7 bases stayed unmatched. Per the germline V gene, CDR1 is LNHDA and CDR2 is SQIVND (reference sequence). CDR3 region: CASSLGQGKMNTEAFF. The CDR3, as DNA: TGTGCCAGTAGTCTAGGACAGGGGAAAATGAACACTGAAGCTTTCTTT.

The CDR3 loop is CASSLPQAHYEQYF. In DNA, the CDR3 is TGTGCCAGCAGCTTGCCCCAGGCCCACTACGAGCAGTACTTC. The chain has TRBV7-9 and TRBJ2-7; D is uncertain. Between the trimmed V and J ends, which lost 3 bases and 3 bases, there was a span of 12 bases. The CDR3 is made up of 14 amino acids. In germline, CDR1 is SEHNR, CDR2 FQNEAQ (reference sequence).

This rearrangement joins TRBV6-1 to TRBJ1-1; possible D gene TRBD1, 5 bases. This CDR3 has 15 amino acids. The germline CDR1 and CDR2 sequences are MNHNS and SASEGT. The V end was cut by 0 bases, the J end by 0 bases, with 8 bases between. The CDR3 sequence is CASSEALGVNTEAFF. The CDR3 DNA reads as TGTGCCAGCAGTGAAGCGTTAGGGGTGAACACTGAAGCTTTCTTT.